These T cell receptor beta chains were read from a single sample in a study of stem cell transplantation in POMP-related autoinflammatory disease. The method was immunoSEQ multiplex PCR; TCRdb's version includes in-frame clones alone and lacks a portion of them. The profile covers about 4,900 clones, with roughly 90% appearing a single time and about 2.5% taken by the ten largest. Source: CD8+ T cells from PBMCs, taken after stem cell transplantation. These TCRs come from a human patient with POMP-related autoinflammation and immune dysregulation (PRAID). The graft donor may have contributed some T cells. CDR3s include the opening cysteine and the closing phenylalanine or tryptophan. Fields, in order: clone size, D gene, V gene, J gene, CDR3 protein, CDR3 DNA. The D gene is left open where the match is weak. Expanded clones are given a class, and other clones once, few, many or no size at all.

NA	NA	TRBV24-1	TRBJ1-2	CATSGGRTNYGYTF	TGTGCCACCAGTGGGGGCAGAACTAACTATGGCTACACCTTC
NA	NA	TRBV27	TRBJ2-1	CASSLRDEQFF	TGTGCCAGCAGCTTACGAGATGAGCAGTTCTTC
NA	NA	TRBV7-2	TRBJ2-5	CATRDGETQYF	TGTGCCACCCGTGACGGCGAGACCCAGTACTTC
NA	TRBD2	TRBV2	TRBJ2-7	CASSDRTSDSYEQYF	TGTGCCAGCAGTGACCGGACTAGTGATTCCTACGAGCAGTACTTC
few	NA	TRBV19	TRBJ1-6	CASSGSNSPLHF	TGTGCCAGTAGCGGATCGAATTCACCCCTCCACTTT
once	NA	TRBV19	TRBJ2-7	CASSIATAYEQYF	TGTGCCAGTAGTATAGCGACTGCGTACGAGCAGTACTTC
NA	NA	TRBV10-3	TRBJ2-7	CAISSFSGPTSYEQYF	TGTGCCATCAGTTCTTTTAGCGGACCTACTTCCTACGAGCAGTACTTC
NA	TRBD2	TRBV19	TRBJ2-1	CASSFSGENNEQFF	TGTGCCAGTAGTTTTAGCGGGGAGAACAATGAGCAGTTCTTC
NA	NA	TRBV19	TRBJ2-5	CASRGQLQETQYF	TGTGCCAGTAGGGGGCAGCTTCAAGAGACCCAGTACTTC
NA	TRBD2	TRBV13	TRBJ2-1	CASSEAGGSSNEQFF	TGTGCCAGCAGCGAGGCGGGAGGGAGTAGCAATGAGCAGTTCTTC
NA	NA	TRBV19	TRBJ2-1	CASSIAGDPSYNEQFF	TGTGCCAGTAGTATAGCGGGAGACCCTTCTTACAATGAGCAGTTCTTC
NA	NA	TRBV30	TRBJ1-5	CAWSVPGGHQPQHF	TGTGCCTGGAGTGTACCCGGAGGTCATCAGCCCCAGCATTTT
NA	TRBD1	TRBV7-7	TRBJ2-2	CASSLVLTGSRTGELFF	TGTGCTAGCAGCTTAGTGTTGACAGGGTCCCGGACCGGGGAGCTGTTTTTT
once	NA	TRBV30	TRBJ1-5	CAWSVGDRQPQHF	TGTGCCTGGAGTGTAGGGGACCGCCAGCCCCAGCATTTT